This record covers a single TCR beta chain. The antigen is not known. Here immunoSEQ multiplex PCR was the method, and the copy in TCRdb shows in-frame clones only, minus some. The sample shows about 91,000 clones, approximately 88% of them seen only once. Healthy donors had no documented immune events, such as infections, while sampled. This specimen comes from a study of identifying expanded T cells in peripheral blood. Study observations and caveats: Over around two and four weeks, about 15 and 19 clones changed, versus approximately 1.2 between replicates. Variance in clone template counts between approximately two-week samples significantly increased with total template count across all healthy donors.

V was cut by 3 bases and J by 4 bases, with 9 bases left in between. From germline, CDR1 is LNHDA and CDR2 SQIVND (reference sequence). There are 14 residues in the CDR3. The V call is TRBV19, the J call TRBJ2-2; D may be TRBD1 or TRBD2 (6 bases each). Sequencing was performed on blood. The source is a person aged 18 to 75 in good health. CDR3 DNA sequence: TGTGCCAGTAGTATCGGAGGGGGCACCGGGGAGCTGTTTTTT. Translated, it gives CASSIGGGTGELFF.